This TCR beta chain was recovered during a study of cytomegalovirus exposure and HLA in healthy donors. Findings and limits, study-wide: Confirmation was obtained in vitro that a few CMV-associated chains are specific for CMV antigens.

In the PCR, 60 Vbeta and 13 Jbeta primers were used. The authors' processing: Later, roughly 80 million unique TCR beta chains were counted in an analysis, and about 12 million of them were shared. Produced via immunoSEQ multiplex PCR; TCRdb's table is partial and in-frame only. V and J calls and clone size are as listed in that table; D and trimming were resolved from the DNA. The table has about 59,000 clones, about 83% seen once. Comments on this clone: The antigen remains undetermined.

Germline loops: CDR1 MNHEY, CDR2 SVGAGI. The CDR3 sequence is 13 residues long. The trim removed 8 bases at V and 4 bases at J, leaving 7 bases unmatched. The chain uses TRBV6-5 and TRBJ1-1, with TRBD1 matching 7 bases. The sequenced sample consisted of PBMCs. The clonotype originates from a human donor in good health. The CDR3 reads CASVKQGSTEAFF. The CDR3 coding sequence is TGTGCCAGCGTAAAACAGGGGAGCACTGAAGCTTTCTTT.